The entry below describes one TCR beta chain. Its antigen remains unknown. The data derive from a study of tumor-infiltrating lymphocytes in localized non-small cell lung cancer. Study observations and caveats: Only some patients had TCR sequencing, depending on available tissue. No link was found between tumor T-cell fraction and recurrence-free survival.

TCRdb's copy holds only in-frame clones and misses some; the assay was immunoSEQ multiplex PCR. Among around 18,000 clones listed, about 42% were seen once. With 1 base removed from V and 1 base from J, the gap between germline ends came to 15 bases. The CDR3 spans 17 residues. The germline CDR1 and CDR2 sequences are SGHRS and YFSETQ. This clonotype was obtained from a human donor with non-small cell lung cancer. The sequenced sample consisted of lung tumor tissue. The V and J genes are TRBV5-1 and TRBJ2-4, with D possibly matching TRBD1 (6 bases). Here the CDR3 reads CASSLLVVGAAKNIQYF. The CDR3 nucleotides read TGCGCCAGCAGCTTGTTAGTAGTGGGGGCCGCCAAAAACATTCAGTACTTC.